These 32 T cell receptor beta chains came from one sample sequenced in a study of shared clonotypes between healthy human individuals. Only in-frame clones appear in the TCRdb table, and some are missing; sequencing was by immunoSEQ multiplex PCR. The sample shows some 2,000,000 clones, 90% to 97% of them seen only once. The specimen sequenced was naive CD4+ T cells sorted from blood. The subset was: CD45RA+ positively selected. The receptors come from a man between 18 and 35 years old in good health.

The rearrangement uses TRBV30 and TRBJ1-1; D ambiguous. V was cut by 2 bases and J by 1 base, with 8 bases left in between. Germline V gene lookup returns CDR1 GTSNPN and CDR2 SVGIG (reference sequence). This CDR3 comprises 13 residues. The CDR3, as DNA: TGTGCCTGGAGTCCGGACCCGAACACTGAAGCTTTCTTT. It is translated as CAWSPDPNTEAFF.

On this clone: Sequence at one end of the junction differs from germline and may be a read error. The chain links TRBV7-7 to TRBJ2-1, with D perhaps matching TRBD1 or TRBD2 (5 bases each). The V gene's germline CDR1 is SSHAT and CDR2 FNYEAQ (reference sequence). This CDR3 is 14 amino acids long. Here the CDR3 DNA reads TGTGCTAGCAGCTTAGAGAGGGGCGTTGGTGAGCAGTTCTTC. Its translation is CASSLERGVGEQFF.

The CDR3 DNA follows: TGCAGCGTTGTACTAGCGGGCCTACAAGAGACCCAGTACTTC. Amino acids: CSVVLAGLQETQYF. The chain links TRBV29-1 to TRBJ2-5; 9 bases line up with TRBD2. Trimming removed 4 bases from V and 2 bases from J; junction bases left unmatched: 5. The CDR3 contains 14 residues. The germline V gene encodes CDR1 SQVTM and CDR2 ANQGSEA.

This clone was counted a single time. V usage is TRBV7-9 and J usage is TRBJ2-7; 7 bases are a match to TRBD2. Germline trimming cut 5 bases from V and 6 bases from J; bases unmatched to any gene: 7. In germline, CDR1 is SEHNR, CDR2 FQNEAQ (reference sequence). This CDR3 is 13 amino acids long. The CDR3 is CASSQREGGEQYF. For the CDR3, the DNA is TGTGCCAGCAGCCAGAGGGAGGGTGGCGAGCAGTACTTC.

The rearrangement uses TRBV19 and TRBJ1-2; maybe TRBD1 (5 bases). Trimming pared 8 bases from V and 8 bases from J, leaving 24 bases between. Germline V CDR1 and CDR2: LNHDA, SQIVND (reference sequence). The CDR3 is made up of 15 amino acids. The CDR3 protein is CASQNEGDSYGGYTF. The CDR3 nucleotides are TGTGCCAGTCAGAACGAAGGCGACAGCTACGGGGGCTACACCTTC.

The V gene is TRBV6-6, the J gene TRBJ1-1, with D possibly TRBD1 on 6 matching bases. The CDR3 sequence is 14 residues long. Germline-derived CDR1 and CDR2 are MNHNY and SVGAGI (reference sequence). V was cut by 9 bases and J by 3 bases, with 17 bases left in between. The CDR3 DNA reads TGTGCCAGTTACAGGGCTGGGGTGGACACTGAAGCTTTCTTT. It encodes CASYRAGVDTEAFF.

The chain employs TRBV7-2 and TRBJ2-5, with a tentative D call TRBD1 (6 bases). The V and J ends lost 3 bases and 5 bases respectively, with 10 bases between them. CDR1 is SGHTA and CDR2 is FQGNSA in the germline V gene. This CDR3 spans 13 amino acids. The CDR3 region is CASSFDRKETQYF. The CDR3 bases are TGTGCCAGCAGCTTCGACAGGAAGGAGACCCAGTACTTC.

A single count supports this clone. DNA of the CDR3: TGTGCCAGCAGTTCCGGGGACTCCTACGAGCAGTACTTC. Amino acid sequence: CASSSGDSYEQYF. This chain connects TRBV6-5 to TRBJ2-7; weak D call: TRBD2 (5 bases). The CDR3 consists of 13 residues. V was clipped by 4 bases and J by 0 bases, with 7 bases between them. Germline CDR1 MNHEY, CDR2 SVGAGI.

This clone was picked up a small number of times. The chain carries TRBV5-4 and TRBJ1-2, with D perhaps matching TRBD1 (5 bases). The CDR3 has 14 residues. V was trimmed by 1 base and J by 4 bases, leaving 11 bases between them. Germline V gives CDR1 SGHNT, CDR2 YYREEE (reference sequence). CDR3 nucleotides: TGTGCCAGCAGCTTGCCCCGGGACTTCTATGGCTACACCTTC. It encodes CASSLPRDFYGYTF.

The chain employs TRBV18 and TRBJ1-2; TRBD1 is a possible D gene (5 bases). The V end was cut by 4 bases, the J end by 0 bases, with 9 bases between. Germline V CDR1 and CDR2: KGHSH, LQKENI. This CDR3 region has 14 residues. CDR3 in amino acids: CASSLGVSNYGYTF. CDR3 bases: TGTGCCAGCTCACTAGGGGTGTCTAACTATGGCTACACCTTC.

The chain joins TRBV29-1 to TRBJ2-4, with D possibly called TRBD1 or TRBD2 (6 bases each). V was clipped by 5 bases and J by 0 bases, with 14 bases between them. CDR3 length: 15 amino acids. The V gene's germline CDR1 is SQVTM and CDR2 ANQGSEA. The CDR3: CSVQGGKEAKNIQYF. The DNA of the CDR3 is TGCAGCGTTCAAGGGGGGAAGGAAGCCAAAAACATTCAGTACTTC.

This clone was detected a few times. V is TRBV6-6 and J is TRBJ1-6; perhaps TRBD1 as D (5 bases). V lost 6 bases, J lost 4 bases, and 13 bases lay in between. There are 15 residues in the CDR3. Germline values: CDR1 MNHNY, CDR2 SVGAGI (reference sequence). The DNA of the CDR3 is TGTGCCAGCAGCCCGACAGAGACTTATAATTCACCCCTCCACTTT. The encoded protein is CASSPTETYNSPLHF.

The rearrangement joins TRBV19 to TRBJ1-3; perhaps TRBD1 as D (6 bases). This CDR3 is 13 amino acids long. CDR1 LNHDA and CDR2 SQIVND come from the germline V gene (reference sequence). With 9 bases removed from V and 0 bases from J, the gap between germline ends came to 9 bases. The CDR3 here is CASHRDSGNTIYF. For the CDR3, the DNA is TGTGCCAGCCACAGGGACTCTGGAAACACCATATATTTT. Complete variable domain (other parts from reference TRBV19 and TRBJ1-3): DGGITQSPKYLFRKEGQNVTLSCEQNLNHDAMYWYRQDPGQGLRLIYYSQIVNDFQKGDIAEGYSVSREKKESFPLTVTSAQKNPTAFYLCASHRDSGNTIYFGEGSWLTVV.

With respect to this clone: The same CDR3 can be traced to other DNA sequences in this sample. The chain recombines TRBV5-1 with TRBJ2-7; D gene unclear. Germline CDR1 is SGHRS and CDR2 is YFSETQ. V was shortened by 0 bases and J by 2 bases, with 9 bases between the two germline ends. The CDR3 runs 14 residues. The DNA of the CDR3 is TGCGCCAGCAGCTTGGCGGGCGACACCTACGAGCAGTACTTC. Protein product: CASSLAGDTYEQYF.

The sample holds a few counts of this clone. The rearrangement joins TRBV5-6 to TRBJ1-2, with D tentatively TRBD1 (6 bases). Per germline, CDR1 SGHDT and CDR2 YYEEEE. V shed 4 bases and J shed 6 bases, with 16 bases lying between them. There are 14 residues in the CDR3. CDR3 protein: CASSTTGRGNGYTF. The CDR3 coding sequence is TGTGCCAGCAGCACAACGGGGAGGGGGAATGGCTACACCTTC.

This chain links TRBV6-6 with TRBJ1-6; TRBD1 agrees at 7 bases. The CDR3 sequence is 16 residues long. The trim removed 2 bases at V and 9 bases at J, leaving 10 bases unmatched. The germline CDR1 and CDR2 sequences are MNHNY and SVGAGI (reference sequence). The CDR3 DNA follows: TGTGCCAGCAGTTACGCTCCGACAGGGATGAGTTCACCCCTCCACTTT. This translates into CASSYAPTGMSSPLHF.

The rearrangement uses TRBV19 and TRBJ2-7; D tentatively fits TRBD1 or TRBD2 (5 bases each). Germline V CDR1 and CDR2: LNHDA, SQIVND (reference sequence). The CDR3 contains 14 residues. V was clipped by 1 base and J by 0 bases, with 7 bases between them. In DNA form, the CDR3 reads TGTGCCAGTAGTATAGGGGACGGCTCCTACGAGCAGTACTTC. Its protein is CASSIGDGSYEQYF.

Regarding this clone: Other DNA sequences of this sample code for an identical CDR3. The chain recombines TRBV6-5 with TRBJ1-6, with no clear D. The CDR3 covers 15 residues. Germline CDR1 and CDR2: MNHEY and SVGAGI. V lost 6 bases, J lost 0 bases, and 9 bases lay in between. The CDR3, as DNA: TGTGCCAGCAGCCCGGGCTCCTCCTATAATTCACCCCTCCACTTT. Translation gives CASSPGSSYNSPLHF.

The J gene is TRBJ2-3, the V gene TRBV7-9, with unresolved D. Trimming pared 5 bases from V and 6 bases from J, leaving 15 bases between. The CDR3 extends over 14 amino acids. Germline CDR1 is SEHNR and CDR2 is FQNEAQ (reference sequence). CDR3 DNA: TGTGCCAGCAGCCCCCGGGCCTCATCCGATACGCAGTATTTT. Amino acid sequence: CASSPRASSDTQYF.

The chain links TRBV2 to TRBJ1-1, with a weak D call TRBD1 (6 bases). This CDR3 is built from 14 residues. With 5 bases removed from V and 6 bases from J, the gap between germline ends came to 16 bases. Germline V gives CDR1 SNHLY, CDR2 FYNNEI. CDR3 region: CASSPGTGGAEAFF. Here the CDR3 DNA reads TGTGCCAGCAGTCCCGGGACCGGGGGCGCTGAAGCTTTCTTT.

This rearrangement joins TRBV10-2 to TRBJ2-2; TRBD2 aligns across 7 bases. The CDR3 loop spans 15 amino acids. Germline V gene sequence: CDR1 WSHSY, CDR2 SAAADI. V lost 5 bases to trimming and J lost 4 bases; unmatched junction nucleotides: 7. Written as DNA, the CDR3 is TGCGCCAGCAGTCTCCGGGACTACCCCACCGGGGAGCTGTTTTTT. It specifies CASSLRDYPTGELFF.

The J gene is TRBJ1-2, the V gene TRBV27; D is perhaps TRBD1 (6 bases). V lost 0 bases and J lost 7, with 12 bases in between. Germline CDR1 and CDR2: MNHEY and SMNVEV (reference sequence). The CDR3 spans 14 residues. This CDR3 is CASSLSWGASGYTF. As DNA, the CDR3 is TGTGCCAGCAGTTTATCTTGGGGGGCAAGTGGCTACACCTTC.

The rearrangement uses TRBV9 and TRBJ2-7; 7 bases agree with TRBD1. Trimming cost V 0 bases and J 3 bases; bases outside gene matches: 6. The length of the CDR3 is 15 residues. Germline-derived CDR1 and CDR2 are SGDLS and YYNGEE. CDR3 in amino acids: CASSVDGTADYEQYF. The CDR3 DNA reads TGTGCCAGCAGCGTAGACGGGACAGCGGACTACGAGCAGTACTTC.

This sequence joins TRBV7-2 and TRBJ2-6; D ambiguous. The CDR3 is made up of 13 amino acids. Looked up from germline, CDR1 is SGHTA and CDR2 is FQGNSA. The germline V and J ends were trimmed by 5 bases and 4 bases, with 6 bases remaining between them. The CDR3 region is CASSRVGANVLTF. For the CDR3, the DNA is TGTGCCAGCAGCAGGGTCGGGGCCAACGTCCTGACTTTC. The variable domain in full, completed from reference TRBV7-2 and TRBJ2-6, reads GAGVSQSPSNKVTEKGKDVELRCDPISGHTALYWYRQSLGQGLEFLIYFQGNSAPDKSGLPSDRFSAERTGGSVSTLTIQRTQQEDSAVYLCASSRVGANVLTFGAGSRLTVL.

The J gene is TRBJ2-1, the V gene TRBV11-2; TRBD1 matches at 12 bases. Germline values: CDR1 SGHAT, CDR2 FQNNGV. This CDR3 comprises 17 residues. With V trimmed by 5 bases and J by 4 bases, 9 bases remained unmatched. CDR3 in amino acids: CASSPDKGQGAYNEQFF. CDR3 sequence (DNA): TGTGCCAGCAGCCCGGATAAGGGACAGGGGGCGTACAATGAGCAGTTCTTC.

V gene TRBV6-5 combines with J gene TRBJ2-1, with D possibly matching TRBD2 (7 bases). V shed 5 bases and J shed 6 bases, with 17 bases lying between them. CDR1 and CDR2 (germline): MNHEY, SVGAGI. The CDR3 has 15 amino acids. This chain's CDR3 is CASSSLGGAPNEQFF. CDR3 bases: TGTGCCAGCAGTAGCTTAGGGGGGGCGCCCAATGAGCAGTTCTTC.

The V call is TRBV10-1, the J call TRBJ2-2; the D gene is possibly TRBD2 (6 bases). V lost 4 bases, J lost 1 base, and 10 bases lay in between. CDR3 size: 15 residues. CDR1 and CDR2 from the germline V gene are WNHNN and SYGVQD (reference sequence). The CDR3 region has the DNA TGCGCCAGCAGTGCGGGGACTCAGAACACCGGGGAGCTGTTTTTT. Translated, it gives CASSAGTQNTGELFF.

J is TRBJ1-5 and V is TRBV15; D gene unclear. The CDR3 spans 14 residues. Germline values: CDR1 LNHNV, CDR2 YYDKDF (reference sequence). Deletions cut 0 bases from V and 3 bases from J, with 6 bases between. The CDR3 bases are TGTGCCACCAGCAGAGACAGCAACAATCAGCCCCAGCATTTT. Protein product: CATSRDSNNQPQHF.

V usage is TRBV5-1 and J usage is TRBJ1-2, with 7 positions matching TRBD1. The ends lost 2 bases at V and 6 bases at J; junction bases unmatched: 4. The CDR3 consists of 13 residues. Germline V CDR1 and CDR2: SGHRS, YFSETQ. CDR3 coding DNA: TGCGCCAGCAGCTTAGACAGGGTTAATGGCTACACCTTC. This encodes CASSLDRVNGYTF.

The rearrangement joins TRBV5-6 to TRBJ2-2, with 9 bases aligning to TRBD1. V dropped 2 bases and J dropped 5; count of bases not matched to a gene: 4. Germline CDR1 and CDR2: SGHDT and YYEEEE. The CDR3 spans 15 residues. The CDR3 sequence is CASSFPGQGTGELFF. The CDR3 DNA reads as TGTGCCAGCAGCTTTCCGGGACAGGGTACCGGGGAGCTGTTTTTT.

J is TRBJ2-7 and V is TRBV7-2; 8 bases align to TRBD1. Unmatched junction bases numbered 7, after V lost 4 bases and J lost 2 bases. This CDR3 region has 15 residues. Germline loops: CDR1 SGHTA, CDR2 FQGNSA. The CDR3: CASSSRQGIAYEQYF. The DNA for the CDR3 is TGTGCCAGCAGCTCCCGACAGGGGATAGCCTACGAGCAGTACTTC.

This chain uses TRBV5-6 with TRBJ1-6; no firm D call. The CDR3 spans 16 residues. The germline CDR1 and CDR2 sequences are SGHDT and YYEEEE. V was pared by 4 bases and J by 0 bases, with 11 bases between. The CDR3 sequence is CASSHTTSSYNSPLHF. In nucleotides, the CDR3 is TGTGCCAGCAGCCATACGACGAGCTCCTATAATTCACCCCTCCACTTT.